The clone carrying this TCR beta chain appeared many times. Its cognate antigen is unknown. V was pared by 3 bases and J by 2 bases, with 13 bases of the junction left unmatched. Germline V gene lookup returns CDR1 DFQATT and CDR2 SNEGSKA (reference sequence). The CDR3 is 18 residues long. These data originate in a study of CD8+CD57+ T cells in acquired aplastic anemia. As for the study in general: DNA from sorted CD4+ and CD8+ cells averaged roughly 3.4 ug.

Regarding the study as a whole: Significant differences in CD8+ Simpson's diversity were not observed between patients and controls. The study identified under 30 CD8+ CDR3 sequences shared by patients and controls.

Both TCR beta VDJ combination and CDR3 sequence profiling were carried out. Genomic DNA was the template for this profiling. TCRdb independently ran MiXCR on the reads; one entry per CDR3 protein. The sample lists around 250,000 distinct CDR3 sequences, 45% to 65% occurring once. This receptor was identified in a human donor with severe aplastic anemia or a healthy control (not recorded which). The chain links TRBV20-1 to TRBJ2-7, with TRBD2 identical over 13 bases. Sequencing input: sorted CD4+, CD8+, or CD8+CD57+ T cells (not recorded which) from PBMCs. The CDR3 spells CSASGTSGTPLQAYEQYF. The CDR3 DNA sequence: TGCAGTGCTAGCGGGACTAGCGGGACACCTCTCCAGGCCTACGAGCAGTACTTC.